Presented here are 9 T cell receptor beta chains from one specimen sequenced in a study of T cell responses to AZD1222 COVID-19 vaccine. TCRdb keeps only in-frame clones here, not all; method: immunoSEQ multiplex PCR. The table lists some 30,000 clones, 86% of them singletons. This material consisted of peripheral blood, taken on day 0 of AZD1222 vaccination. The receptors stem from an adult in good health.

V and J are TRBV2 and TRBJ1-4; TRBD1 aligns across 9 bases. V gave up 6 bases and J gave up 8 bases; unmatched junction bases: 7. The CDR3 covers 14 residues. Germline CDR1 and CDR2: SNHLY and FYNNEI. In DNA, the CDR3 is TGTGCCAGCAGGTGGGACAGGGTGCGGGAAAAACTGTTTTTT. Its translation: CASRWDRVREKLFF.

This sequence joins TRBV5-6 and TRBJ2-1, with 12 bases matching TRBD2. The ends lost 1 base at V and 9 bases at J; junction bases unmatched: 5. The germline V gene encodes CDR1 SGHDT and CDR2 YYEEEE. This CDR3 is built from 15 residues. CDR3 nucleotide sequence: TGTGCCAGCAGCTTGTTCCTAGCGGGAGGGATTGAGCAGTTCTTC. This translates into CASSLFLAGGIEQFF.

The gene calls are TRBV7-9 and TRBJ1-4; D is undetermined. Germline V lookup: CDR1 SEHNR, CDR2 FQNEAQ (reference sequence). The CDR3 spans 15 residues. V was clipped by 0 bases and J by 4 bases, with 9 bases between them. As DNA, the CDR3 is TGTGCCAGCAGCTTAGCGAGGCAGTATAATGAAAAACTGTTTTTT. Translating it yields CASSLARQYNEKLFF. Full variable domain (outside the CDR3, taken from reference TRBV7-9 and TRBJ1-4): DTGVSQNPRHKITKRGQNVTFRCDPISEHNRLYWYRQTLGQGPEFLTYFQNEAQLEKSRLLSDRFSAERPKGSFSTLEIQRTEQGDSAMYLCASSLARQYNEKLFFGSGTQLSVL.

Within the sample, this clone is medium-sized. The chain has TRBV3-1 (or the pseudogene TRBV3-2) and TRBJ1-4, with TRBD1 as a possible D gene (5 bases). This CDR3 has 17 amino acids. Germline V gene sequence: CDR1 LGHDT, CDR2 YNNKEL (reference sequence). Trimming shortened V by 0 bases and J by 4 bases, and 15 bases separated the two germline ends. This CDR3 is CASSQDGRGGGNEKLFF. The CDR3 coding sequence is TGTGCCAGCAGCCAAGATGGTCGGGGGGGAGGTAATGAAAAACTGTTTTTT.

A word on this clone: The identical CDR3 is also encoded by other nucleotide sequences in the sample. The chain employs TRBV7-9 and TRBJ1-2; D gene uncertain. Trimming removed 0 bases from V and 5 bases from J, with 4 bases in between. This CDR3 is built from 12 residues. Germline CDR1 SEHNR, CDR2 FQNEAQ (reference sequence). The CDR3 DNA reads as TGTGCCAGCAGCTTAGCGGAATATGGCTACACCTTC. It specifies CASSLAEYGYTF. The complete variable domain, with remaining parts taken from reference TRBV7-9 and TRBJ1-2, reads DTGVSQNPRHKITKRGQNVTFRCDPISEHNRLYWYRQTLGQGPEFLTYFQNEAQLEKSRLLSDRFSAERPKGSFSTLEIQRTEQGDSAMYLCASSLAEYGYTFGSGTRLTVV.

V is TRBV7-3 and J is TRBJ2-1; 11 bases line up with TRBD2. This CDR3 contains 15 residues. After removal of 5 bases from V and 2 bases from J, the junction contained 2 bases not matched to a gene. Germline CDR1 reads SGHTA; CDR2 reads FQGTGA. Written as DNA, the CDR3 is TGTGCCAGCAGCCTGACTAGCGGGGCCTACAATGAGCAGTTCTTC. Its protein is CASSLTSGAYNEQFF.

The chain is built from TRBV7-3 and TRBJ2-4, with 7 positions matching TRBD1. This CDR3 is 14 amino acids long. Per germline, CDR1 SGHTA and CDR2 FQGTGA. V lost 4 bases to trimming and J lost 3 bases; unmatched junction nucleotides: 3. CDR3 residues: CASSSGQFKNIQYF. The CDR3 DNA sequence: TGTGCCAGCAGCTCGGGACAGTTCAAAAACATTCAGTACTTC.

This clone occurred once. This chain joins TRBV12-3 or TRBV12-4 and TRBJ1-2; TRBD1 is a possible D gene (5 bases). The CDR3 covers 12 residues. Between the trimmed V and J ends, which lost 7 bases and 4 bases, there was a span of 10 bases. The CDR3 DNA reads TGTGCCAGCACCCGGGGGGGCTATGGCTACACCTTC. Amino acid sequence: CASTRGGYGYTF.

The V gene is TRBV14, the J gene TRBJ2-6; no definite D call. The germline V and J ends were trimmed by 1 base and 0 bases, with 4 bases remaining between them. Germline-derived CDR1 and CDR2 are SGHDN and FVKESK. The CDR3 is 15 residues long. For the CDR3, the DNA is TGTGCCAGCAGCCAAGGGGTCTCTGGGGCCAACGTCCTGACTTTC. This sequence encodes CASSQGVSGANVLTF.